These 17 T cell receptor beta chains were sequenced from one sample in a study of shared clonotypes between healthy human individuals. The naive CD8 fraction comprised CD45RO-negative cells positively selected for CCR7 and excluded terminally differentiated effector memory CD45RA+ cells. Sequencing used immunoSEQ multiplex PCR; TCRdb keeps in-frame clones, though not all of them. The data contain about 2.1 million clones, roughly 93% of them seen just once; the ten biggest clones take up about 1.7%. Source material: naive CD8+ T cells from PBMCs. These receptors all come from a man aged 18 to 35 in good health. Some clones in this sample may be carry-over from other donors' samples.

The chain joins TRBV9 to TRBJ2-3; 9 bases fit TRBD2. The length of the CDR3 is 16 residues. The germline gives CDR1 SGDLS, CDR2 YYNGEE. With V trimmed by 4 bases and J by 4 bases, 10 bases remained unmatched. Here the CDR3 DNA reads TGTGCCAGCAGCCCTTGGACTAGCGCCGTGTCAGATACGCAGTATTTT. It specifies CASSPWTSAVSDTQYF.

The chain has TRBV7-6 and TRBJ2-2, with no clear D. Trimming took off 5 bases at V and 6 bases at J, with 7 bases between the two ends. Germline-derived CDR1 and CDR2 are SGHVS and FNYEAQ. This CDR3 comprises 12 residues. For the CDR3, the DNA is TGTGCCAGCAGCGCCAAGGCCGGGGAGCTGTTTTTT. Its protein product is CASSAKAGELFF.

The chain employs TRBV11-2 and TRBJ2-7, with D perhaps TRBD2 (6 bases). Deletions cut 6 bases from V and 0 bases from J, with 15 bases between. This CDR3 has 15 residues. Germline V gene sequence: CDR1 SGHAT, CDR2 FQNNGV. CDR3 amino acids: CASRDYSGYSYEQYF. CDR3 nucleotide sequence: TGTGCCAGCAGGGATTATAGCGGATACTCCTACGAGCAGTACTTC.

DNA for the CDR3: TGCAGCGTTTCCGCAGACCGGGCCCCAACAGGGGGGTTCCACGAGCAGTACTTC. This translates into CSVSADRAPTGGFHEQYF. The V and J genes are TRBV29-1 and TRBJ2-7, with TRBD1 matching over 8 bases. The germline V gene has CDR1 SQVTM and CDR2 ANQGSEA. V shed 5 bases, J shed 5 bases, and the junction held 23 bases outside the gene matches. The CDR3 length is 18 residues.

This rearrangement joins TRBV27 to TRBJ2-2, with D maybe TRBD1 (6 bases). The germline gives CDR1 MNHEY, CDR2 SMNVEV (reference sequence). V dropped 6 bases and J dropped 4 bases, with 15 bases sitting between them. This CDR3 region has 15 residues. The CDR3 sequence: CASSLAGASTGELFF. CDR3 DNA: TGTGCCAGCAGCCTCGCAGGGGCGAGCACCGGGGAGCTGTTTTTT.

CDR3 region: CASSSGTRGSNQPQHF. DNA for the CDR3: TGTGCCAGCAGTTCCGGGACCCGGGGGAGCAATCAGCCCCAGCATTTT. The chain recombines TRBV27 with TRBJ1-5; tentative D call: TRBD1 (5 bases). The germline gives CDR1 MNHEY, CDR2 SMNVEV (reference sequence). CDR3 length equals 16 residues. Trimming shortened V by 4 bases and J by 1 base, and 14 bases separated the two germline ends.

The CDR3 coding sequence is TGTGCCAATATGCGGACATCCGGGAGGGGTGGCTACACCTTC. Translated, it gives CANMRTSGRGGYTF. The chain recombines TRBV2 with TRBJ1-2; possibly TRBD1 for D (5 bases). Germline V gene sequence: CDR1 SNHLY, CDR2 FYNNEI. The CDR3 covers 14 residues. Trimming cost V 10 bases and J 7 bases, with 22 bases left between them. The full variable domain, completed using reference TRBV2 and TRBJ1-2, is EPEVTQTPSHQVTQMGQEVILRCVPISNHLYFYWYRQILGQKVEFLVSFYNNEISEKSEIFDDQFSVERPDGSNFTLKIRSTKLEDSAMYFCANMRTSGRGGYTFGSGTRLTVV.

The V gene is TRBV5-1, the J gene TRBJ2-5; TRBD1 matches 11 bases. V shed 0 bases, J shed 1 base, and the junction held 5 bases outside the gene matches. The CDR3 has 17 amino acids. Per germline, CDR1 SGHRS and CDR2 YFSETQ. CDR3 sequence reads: CASSLGDRGRPQETQYF. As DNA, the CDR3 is TGCGCCAGCAGCTTGGGGGACAGGGGGAGGCCCCAAGAGACCCAGTACTTC.

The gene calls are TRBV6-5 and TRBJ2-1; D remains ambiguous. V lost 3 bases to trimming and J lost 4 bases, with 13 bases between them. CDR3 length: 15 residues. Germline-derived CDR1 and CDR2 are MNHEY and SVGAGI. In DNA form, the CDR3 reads TGTGCCAGCAGTTATCTCGCGTCCCCTTACAATGAGCAGTTCTTC. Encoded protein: CASSYLASPYNEQFF.

CDR3: CASSLAPVPSEEQYF. Here the CDR3 DNA reads TGTGCCAGCAGCTTAGCTCCGGTCCCCTCGGAAGAGCAGTACTTC. The chain couples TRBV11-2 to TRBJ2-7; D not certain. Germline lookup yields CDR1 SGHAT and CDR2 FQNNGV. The CDR3 has 15 residues. Trimming removed 1 base at V and 7 bases at J, with 17 bases between.

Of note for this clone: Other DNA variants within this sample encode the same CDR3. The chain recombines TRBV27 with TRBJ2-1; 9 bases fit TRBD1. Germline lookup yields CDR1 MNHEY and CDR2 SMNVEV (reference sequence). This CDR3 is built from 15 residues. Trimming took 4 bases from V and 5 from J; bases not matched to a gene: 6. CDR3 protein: CASSYRDRVNNEQFF. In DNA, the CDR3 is TGTGCCAGCAGTTACCGGGACAGGGTCAACAATGAGCAGTTCTTC.

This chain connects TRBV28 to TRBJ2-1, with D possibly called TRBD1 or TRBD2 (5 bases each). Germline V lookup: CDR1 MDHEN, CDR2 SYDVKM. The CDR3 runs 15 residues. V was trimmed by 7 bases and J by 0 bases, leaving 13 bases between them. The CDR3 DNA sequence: TGTGCCAGCAATAGGGACGCTTACTCCTACAATGAGCAGTTCTTC. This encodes CASNRDAYSYNEQFF.

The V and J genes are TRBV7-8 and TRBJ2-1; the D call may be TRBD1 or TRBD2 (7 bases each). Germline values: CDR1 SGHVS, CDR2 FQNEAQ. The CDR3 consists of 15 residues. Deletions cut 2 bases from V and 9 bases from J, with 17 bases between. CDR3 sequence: CASSLSRGGLSEQFF. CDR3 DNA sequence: TGTGCCAGCAGCTTATCCAGGGGGGGGTTAAGTGAGCAGTTCTTC. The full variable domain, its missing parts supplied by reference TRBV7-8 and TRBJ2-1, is GAGVSQSPRYKVAKRGQDVALRCDPISGHVSLFWYQQALGQGPEFLTYFQNEAQLDKSGLPSDRFFAERPEGSVSTLKIQRTQQEDSAVYLCASSLSRGGLSEQFFGPGTRLTVL.

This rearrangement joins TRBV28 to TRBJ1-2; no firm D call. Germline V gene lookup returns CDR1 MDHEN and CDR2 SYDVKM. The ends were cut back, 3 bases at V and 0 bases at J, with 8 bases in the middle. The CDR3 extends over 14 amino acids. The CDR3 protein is CASSFRRTNYGYTF. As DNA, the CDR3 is TGTGCCAGCAGTTTTAGACGCACTAACTATGGCTACACCTTC.

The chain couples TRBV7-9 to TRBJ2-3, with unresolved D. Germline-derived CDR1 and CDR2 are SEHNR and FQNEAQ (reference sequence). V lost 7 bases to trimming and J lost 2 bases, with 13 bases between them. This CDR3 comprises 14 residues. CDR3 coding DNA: TGTGCCAGCACCCTCCAGGAATCCACAGATACGCAGTATTTT. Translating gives CASTLQESTDTQYF.

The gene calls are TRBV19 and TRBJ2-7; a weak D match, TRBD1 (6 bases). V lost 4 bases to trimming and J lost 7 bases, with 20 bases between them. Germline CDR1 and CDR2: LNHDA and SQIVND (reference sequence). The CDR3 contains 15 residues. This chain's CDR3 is CASSTGHLRGYEQYF. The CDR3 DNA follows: TGTGCCAGTAGTACCGGACACCTCAGGGGTTATGAGCAGTACTTC.

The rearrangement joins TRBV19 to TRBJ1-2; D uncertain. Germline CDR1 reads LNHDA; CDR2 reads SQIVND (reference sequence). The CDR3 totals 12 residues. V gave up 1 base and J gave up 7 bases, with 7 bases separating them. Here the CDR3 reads CASSIGARGYTF. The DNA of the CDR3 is TGTGCCAGTAGTATAGGGGCTCGTGGCTACACCTTC.